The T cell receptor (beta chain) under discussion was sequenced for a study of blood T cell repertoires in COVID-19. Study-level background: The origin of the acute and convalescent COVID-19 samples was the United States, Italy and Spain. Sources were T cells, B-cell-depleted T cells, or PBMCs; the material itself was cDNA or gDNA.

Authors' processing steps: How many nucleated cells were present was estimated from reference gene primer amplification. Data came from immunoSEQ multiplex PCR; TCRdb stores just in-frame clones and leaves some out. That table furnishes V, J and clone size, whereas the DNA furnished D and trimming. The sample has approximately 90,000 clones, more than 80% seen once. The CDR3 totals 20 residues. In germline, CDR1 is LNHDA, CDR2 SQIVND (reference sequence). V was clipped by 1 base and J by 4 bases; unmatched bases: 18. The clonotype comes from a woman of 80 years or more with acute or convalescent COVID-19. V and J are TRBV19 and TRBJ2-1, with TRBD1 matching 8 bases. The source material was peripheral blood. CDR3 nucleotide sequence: TGTGCCAGTAGTATAGTCCCCGGACAGGGCTTCTCACCCGATTACAATGAGCAGTTCTTC. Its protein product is CASSIVPGQGFSPDYNEQFF.